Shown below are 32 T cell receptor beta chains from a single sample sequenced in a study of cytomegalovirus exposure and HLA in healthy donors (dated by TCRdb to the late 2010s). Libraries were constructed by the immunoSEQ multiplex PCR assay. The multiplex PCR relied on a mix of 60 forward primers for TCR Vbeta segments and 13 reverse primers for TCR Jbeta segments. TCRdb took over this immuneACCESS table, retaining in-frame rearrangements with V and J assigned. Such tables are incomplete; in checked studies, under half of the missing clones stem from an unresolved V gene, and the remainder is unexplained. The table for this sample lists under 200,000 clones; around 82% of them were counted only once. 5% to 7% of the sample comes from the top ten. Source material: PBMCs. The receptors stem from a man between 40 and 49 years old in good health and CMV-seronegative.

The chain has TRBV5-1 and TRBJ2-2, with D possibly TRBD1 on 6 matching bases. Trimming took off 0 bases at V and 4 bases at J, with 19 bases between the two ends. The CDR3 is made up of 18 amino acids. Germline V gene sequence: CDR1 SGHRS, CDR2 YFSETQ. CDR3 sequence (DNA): TGCGCCAGCAGCTTGGGGGGAGTAAGGGGGATCCGCACCGGGGAGCTGTTTTTT. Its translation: CASSLGGVRGIRTGELFF. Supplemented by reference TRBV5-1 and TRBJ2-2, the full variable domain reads KAGVTQTPRYLIKTRGQQVTLSCSPISGHRSVSWYQQTPGQGLQFLFEYFSETQRNKGNFPGRFSGRQFSNSRSEMNVSTLELGDSALYLCASSLGGVRGIRTGELFFGEGSRLTVL.

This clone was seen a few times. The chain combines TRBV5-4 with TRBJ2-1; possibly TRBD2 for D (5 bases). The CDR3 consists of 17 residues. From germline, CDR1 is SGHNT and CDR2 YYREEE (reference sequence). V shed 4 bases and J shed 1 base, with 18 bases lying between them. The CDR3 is CASSPAGVHGSYNEQFF. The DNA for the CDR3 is TGTGCCAGCAGCCCCGCCGGGGTTCACGGGTCCTACAATGAGCAGTTCTTC.

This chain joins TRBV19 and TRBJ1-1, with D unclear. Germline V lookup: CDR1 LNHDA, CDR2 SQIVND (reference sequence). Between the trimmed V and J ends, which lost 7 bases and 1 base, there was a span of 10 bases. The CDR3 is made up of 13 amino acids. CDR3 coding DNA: TGTGCCAGTAACGGGTTTAGGAACACTGAAGCTTTCTTT. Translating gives CASNGFRNTEAFF.

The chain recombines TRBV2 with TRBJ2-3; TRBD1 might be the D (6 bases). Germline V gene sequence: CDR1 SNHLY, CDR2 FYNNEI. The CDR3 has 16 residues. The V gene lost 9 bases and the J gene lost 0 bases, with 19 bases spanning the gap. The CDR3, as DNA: TGTGCCAGTAGGACTCCGACAGGAACTAGCACAGATACGCAGTATTTT. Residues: CASRTPTGTSTDTQYF.

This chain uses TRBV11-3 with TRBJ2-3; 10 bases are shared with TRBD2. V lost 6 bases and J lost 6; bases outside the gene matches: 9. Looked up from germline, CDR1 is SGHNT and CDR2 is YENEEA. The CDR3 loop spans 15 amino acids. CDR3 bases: TGTGCCAGCAGTCCTGGGCTAGCGGGAGCGGATACGCAGTATTTT. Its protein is CASSPGLAGADTQYF.

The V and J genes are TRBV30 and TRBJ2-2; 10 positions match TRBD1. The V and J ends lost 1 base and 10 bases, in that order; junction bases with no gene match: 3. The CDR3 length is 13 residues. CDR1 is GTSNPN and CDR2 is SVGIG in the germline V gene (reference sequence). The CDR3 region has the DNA TGTGCCTGGAGTGGGACAGGGGGAGAGGAGCTGTTTTTT. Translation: CAWSGTGGEELFF.

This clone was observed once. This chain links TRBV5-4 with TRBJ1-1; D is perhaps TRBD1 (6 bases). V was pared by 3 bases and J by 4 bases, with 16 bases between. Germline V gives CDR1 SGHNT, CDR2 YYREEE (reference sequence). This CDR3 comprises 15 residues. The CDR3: CASSSTGFLRTEAFF. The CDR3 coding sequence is TGTGCCAGCAGCTCCACAGGGTTTCTACGCACTGAAGCTTTCTTT.

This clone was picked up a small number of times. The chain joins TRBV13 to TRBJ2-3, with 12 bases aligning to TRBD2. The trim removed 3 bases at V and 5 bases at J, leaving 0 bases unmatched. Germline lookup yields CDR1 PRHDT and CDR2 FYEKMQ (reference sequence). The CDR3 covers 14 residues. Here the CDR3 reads CASSLGLAGDTQYF. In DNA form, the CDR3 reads TGTGCCAGCAGCTTGGGACTAGCGGGAGATACGCAGTATTTT. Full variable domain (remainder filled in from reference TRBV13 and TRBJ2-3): AAGVIQSPRHLIKEKRETATLKCYPIPRHDTVYWYQQGPGQDPQFLISFYEKMQSDKGSIPDRFSAQQFSDYHSELNMSSLELGDSALYFCASSLGLAGDTQYFGPGTRLTVL.

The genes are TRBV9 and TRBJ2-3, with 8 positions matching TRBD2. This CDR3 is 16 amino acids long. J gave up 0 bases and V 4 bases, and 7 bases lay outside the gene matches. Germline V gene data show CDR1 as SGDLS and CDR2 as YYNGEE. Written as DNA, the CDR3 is TGTGCCAGCAGCTCCCGACTAGCGTCTAGCACAGATACGCAGTATTTT. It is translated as CASSSRLASSTDTQYF.

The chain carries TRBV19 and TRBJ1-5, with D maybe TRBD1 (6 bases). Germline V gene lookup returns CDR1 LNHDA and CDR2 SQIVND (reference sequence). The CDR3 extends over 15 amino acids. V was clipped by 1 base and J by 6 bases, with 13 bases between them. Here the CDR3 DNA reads TGTGCCAGTAGTATAGTGGACAGAGGAAGTCAGCCCCAGCATTTT. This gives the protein CASSIVDRGSQPQHF.

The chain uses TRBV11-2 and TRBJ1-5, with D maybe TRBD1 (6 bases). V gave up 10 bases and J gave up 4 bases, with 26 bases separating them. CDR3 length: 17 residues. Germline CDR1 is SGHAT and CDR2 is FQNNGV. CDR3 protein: CATWLGAVASNNQPQHF. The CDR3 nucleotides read TGTGCCACCTGGCTGGGGGCGGTGGCGAGCAATAATCAGCCCCAGCATTTT.

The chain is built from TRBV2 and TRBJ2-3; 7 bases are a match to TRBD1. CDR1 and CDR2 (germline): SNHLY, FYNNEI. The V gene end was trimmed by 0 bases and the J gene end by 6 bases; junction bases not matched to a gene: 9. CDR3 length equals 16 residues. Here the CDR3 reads CASSEAGTVPGDTQYF. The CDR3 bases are TGTGCCAGCAGTGAAGCGGGGACAGTCCCAGGGGATACGCAGTATTTT.

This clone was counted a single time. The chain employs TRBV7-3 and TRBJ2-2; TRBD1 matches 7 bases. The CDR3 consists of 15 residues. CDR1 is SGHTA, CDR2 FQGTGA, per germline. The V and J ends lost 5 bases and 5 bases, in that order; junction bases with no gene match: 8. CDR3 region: CASSATGTVTGELFF. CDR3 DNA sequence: TGTGCCAGCAGCGCGACCGGGACAGTTACCGGGGAGCTGTTTTTT. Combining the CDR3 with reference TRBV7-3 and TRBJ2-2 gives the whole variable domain GAGVSQTPSNKVTEKGKYVELRCDPISGHTALYWYRQSLGQGPEFLIYFQGTGAADDSGLPNDRFFAVRPEGSVSTLKIQRTERGDSAVYLCASSATGTVTGELFFGEGSRLTVL.

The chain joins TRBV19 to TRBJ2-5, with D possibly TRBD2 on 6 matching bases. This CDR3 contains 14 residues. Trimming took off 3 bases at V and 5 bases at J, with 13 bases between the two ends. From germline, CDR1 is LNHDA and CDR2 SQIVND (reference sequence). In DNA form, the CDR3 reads TGTGCCAGTAGTATCCTGGCGGGATGGGAGACCCAGTACTTC. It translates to CASSILAGWETQYF.

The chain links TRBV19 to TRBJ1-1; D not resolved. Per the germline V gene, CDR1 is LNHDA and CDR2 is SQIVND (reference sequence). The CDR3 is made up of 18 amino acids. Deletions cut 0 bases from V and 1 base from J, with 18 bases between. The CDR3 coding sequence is TGTGCCAGTAGTATAGATACCGCCCCTACGATGCAGAACACTGAAGCTTTCTTT. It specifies CASSIDTAPTMQNTEAFF.

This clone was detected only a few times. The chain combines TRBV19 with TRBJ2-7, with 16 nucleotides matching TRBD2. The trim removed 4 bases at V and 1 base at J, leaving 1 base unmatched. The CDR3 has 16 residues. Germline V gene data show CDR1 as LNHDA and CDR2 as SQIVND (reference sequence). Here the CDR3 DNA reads TGTGCCAGTAGTAGGGGACTAGCGGGAGGGTCCTACGAGCAGTACTTC. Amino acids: CASSRGLAGGSYEQYF.

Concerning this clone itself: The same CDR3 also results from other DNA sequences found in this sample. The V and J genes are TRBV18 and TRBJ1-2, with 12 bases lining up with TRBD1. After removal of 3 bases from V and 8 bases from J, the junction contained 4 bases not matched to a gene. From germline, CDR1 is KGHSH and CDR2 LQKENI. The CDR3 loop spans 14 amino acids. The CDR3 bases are TGTGCCAGCTCACCTGGGACAGGGGGCGGCGGCTACACCTTC. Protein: CASSPGTGGGGYTF.

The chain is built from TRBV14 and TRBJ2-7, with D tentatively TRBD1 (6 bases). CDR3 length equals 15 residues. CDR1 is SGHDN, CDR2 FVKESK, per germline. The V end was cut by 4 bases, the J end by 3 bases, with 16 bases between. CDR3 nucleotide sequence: TGTGCCAGCAGCCCCCATGGGGGCTCGAGCTACGAGCAGTACTTC. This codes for CASSPHGGSSYEQYF.

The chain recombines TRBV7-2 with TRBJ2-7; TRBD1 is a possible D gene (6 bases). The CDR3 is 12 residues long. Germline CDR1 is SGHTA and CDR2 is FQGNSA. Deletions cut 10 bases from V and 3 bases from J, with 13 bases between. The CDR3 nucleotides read TGTGCCATCCGTGGACAGATCTACGAGCAGTACTTC. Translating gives CAIRGQIYEQYF.

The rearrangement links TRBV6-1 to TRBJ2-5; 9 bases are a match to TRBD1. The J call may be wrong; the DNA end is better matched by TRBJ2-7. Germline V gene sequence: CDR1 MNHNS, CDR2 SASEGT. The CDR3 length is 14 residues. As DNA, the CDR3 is TGTGCCAGCAGTTTAGGGACAGGGCAATACGAGCAGTACTTC. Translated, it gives CASSLGTGQYEQYF.

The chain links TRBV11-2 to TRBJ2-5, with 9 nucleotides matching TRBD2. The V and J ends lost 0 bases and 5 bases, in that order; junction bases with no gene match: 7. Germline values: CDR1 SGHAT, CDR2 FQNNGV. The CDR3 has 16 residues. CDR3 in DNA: TGTGCCAGCAGCTTAGATGGGGGACTAGCATTGGAGACCCAGTACTTC. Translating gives CASSLDGGLALETQYF.

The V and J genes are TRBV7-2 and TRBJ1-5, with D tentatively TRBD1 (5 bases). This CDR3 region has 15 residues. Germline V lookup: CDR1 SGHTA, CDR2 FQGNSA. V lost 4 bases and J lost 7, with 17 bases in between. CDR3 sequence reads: CASSSTAGSRQPQHF. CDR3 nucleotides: TGTGCCAGCAGCTCCACGGCAGGGTCGCGGCAGCCCCAGCATTTT.

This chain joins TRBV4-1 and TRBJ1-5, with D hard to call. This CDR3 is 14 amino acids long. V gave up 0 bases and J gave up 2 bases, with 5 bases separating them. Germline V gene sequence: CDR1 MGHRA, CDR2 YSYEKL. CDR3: CASSQESGNQPQHF. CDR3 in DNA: TGCGCCAGCAGCCAAGAATCTGGCAATCAGCCCCAGCATTTT.

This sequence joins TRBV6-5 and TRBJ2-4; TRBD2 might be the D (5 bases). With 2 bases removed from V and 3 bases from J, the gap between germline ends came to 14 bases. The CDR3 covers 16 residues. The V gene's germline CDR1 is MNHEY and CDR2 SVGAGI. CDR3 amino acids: CASSYGARGGKNIQYF. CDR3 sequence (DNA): TGTGCCAGCAGTTACGGAGCTCGGGGTGGCAAAAACATTCAGTACTTC.

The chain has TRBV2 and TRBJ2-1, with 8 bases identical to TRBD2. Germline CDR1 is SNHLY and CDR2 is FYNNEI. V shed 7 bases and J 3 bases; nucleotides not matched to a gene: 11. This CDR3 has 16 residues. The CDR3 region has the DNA TGTGCCAGCACTCAGAAGGCGGGGGGCATCTACAATGAGCAGTTCTTC. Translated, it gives CASTQKAGGIYNEQFF.

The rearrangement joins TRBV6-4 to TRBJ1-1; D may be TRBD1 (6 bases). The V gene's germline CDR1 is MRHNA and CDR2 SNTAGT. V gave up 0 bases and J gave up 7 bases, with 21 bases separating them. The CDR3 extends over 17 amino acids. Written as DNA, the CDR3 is TGTGCCAGCAGTGACTCACAATCGGAGACAGGCCGATTTGAAGCTTTCTTT. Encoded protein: CASSDSQSETGRFEAFF.

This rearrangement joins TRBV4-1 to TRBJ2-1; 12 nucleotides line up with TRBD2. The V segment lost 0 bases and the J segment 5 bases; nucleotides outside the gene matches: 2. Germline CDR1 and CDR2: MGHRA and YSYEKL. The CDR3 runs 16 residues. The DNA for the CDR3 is TGCGCCAGCAGCCAAGAACTAGCGGGGGGCAACAATGAGCAGTTCTTC. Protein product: CASSQELAGGNNEQFF.

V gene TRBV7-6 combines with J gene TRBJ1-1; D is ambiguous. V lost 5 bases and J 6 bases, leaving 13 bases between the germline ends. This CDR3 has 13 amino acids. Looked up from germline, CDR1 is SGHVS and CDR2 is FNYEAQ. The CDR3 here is CASSQILGAEAFF. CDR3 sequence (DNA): TGTGCCAGCAGCCAAATTTTGGGCGCTGAAGCTTTCTTT.

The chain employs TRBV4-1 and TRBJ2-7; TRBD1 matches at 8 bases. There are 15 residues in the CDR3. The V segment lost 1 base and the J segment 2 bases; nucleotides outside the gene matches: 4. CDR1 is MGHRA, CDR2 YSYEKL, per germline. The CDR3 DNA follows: TGCGCCAGCAGCCAAGCAGGGGGCGCCCCCTACGAGCAGTACTTC. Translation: CASSQAGGAPYEQYF.

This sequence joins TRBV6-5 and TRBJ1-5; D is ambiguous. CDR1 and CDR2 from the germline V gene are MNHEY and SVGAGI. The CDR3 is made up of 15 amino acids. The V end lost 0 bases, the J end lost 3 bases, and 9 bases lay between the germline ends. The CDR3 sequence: CASSYSVRNNQPQHF. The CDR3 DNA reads TGTGCCAGCAGTTACTCTGTCAGAAACAATCAGCCCCAGCATTTT.

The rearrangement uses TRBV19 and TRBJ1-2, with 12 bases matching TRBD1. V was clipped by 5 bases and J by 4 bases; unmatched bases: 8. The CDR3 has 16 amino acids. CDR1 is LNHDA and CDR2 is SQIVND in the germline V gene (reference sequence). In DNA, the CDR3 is TGTGCCAGTAGTCGGGACAGGGGGCCCGGGGGCTATGGCTACACCTTC. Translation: CASSRDRGPGGYGYTF.

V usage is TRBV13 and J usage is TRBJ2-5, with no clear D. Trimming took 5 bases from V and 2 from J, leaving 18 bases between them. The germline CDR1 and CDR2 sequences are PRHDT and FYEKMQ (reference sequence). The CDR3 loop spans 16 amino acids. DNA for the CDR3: TGTGCCAGCAGCGATACTGTGTCTAGAGATCAAGAGACCCAGTACTTC. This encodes CASSDTVSRDQETQYF.